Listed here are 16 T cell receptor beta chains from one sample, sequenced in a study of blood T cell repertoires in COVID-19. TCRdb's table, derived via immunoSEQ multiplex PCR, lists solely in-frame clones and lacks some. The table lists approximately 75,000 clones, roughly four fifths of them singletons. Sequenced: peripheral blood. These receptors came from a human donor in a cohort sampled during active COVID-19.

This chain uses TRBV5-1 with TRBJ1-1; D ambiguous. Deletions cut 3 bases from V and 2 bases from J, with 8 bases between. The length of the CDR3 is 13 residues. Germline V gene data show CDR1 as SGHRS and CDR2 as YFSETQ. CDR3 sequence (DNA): TGCGCCAGCAGCTCCCTATACAACACTGAAGCTTTCTTT. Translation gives CASSSLYNTEAFF.

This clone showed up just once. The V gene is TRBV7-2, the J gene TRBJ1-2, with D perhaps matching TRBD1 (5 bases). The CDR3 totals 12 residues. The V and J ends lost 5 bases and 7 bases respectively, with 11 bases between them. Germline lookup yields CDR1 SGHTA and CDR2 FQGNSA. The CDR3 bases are TGTGCCAGCAGCCAGGGAATTAGTGGCTACACCTTC. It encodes CASSQGISGYTF.

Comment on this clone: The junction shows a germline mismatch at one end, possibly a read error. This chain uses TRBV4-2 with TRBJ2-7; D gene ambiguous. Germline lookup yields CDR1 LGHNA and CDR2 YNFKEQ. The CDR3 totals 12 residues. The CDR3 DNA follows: TGTGCCAGCAGCCAAGATCTCATGGCAGTGGACTTC. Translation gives CASSQDLMAVDF.

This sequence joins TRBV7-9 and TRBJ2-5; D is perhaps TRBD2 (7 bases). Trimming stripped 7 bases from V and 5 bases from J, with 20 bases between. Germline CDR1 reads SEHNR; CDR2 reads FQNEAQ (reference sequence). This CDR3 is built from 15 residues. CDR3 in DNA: TGTGCCAGCACCCTGGGCGGGGGCGAGTACGAGACCCAGTACTTC. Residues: CASTLGGGEYETQYF.

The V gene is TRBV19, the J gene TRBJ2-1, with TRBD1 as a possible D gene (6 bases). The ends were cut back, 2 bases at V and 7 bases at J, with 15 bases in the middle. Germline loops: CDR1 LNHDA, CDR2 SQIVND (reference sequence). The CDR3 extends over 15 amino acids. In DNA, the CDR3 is TGTGCCAGTAGTATAAGGGACACTCGACGGAATGAGCAGTTCTTC. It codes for CASSIRDTRRNEQFF. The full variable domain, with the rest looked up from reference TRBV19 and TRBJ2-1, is DGGITQSPKYLFRKEGQNVTLSCEQNLNHDAMYWYRQDPGQGLRLIYYSQIVNDFQKGDIAEGYSVSREKKESFPLTVTSAQKNPTAFYLCASSIRDTRRNEQFFGPGTRLTVL.

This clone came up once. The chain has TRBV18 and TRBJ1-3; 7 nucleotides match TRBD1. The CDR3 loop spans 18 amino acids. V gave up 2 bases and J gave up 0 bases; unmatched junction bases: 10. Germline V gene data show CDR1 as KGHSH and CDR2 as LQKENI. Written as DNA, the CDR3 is TGTGCCAGCTCACCAAACCGACAGGGTGTCATCTCTGGAAACACCATATATTTT. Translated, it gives CASSPNRQGVISGNTIYF.

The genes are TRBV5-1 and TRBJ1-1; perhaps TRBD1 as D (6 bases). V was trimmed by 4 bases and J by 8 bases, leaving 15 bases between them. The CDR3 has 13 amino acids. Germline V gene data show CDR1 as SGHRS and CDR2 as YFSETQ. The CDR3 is CASSPPQGKEAFF. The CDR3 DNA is TGCGCCAGCAGCCCACCACAGGGCAAGGAAGCTTTCTTT. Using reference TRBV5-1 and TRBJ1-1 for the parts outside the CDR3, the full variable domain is KAGVTQTPRYLIKTRGQQVTLSCSPISGHRSVSWYQQTPGQGLQFLFEYFSETQRNKGNFPGRFSGRQFSNSRSEMNVSTLELGDSALYLCASSPPQGKEAFFGQGTRLTVV.

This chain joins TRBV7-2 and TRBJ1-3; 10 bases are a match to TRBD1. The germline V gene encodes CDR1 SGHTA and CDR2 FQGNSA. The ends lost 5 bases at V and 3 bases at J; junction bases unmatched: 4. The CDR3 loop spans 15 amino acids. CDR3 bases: TGTGCCAGCAGCGCGGGACAGGGGCGTGGAAACACCATATATTTT. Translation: CASSAGQGRGNTIYF.

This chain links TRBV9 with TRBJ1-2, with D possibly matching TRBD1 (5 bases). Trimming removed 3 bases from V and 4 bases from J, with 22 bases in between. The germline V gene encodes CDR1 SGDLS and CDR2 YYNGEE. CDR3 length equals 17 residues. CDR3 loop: CASSAPRPQGFSYGYTF. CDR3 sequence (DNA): TGTGCCAGCAGCGCACCTCGCCCTCAGGGCTTTAGCTATGGCTACACCTTC.

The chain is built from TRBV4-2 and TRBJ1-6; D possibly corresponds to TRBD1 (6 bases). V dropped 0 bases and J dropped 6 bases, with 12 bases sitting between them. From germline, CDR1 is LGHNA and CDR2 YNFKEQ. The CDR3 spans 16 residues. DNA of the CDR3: TGTGCCAGCAGCCAAGATCTGGGGGCGATTAATTCACCCCTCCACTTT. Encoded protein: CASSQDLGAINSPLHF.

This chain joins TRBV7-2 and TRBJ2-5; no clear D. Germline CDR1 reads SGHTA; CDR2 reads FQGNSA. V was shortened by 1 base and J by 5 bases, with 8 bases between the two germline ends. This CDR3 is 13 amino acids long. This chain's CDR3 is CASSLGQAETQYF. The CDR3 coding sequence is TGTGCCAGCAGCTTAGGCCAGGCGGAGACCCAGTACTTC.

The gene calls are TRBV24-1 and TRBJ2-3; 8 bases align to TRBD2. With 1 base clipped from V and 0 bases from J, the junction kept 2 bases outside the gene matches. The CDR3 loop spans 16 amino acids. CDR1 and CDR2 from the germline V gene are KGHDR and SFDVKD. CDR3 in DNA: TGTGCCACCAGTGATTTTTCTAGCGGGAGCACAGATACGCAGTATTTT. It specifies CATSDFSSGSTDTQYF.

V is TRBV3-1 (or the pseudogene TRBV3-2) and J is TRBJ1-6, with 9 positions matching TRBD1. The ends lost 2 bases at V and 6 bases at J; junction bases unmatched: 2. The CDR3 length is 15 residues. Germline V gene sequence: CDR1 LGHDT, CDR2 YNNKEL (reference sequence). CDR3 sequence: CASSQLDRGNSPLHF. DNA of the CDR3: TGTGCCAGCAGCCAACTGGACAGGGGTAATTCACCCCTCCACTTT.

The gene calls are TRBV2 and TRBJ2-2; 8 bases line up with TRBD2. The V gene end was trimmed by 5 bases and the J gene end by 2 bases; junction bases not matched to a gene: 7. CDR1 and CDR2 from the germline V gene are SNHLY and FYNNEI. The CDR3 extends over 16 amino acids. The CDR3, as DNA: TGTGCCAGCAGTAGATTCGGGGGGGCTAACACCGGGGAGCTGTTTTTT. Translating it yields CASSRFGGANTGELFF.

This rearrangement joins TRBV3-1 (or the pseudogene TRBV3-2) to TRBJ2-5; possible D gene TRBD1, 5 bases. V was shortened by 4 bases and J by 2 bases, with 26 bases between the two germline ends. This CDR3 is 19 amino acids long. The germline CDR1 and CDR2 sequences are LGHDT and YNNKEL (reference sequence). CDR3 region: CASSPWGKDSFSNQETQYF. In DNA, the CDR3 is TGTGCCAGCAGCCCATGGGGAAAAGACAGTTTTTCCAATCAAGAGACCCAGTACTTC.

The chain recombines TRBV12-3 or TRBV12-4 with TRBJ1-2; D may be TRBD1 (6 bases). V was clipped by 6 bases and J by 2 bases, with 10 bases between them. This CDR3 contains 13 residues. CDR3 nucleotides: TGTGCCAGCAGGACCGACAGGAACTATGGCTACACCTTC. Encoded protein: CASRTDRNYGYTF.